The clone carrying this T cell receptor (beta chain) has a count of ten or more. The sample belongs to a study of blood T cells in healthy people across ages. It was with a sample-barcoded 5' primer and a J-beta primer mix that a second PCR of about 7 to 12 cycles was run. TCRdb re-called the 5' RACE reads through MiXCR, storing one row per CDR3 protein. In the table there are fewer than 800,000 distinct CDR3 sequences, roughly 32% of which are singletons. In germline, CDR1 is SGHRS, CDR2 YFSETQ. CDR3 length: 11 residues. V lost 4 bases, J lost 8 bases, and 7 bases lay in between. Sequencing was done on a sample of blood. This chain joins TRBV5-1 and TRBJ2-1, with D hard to call. The sequence was collected from a woman over 75 in good health. CDR3 amino acids: CASSPNDEQFF. In DNA, the CDR3 is TGCGCCAGCAGCCCGAATGATGAGCAGTTCTTC.